The text below deals with one TCR beta chain. These data originate in a study of control samples from healthy donors and cancer patients. TCRdb's copy holds only in-frame clones and misses some; the assay was immunoSEQ multiplex PCR. Of 110,000 to 150,000 clones in the sample, 75% to 95% were seen once. The TCR comes from a man between 18 and 29 years old in good health. Sequenced sample: blood.

DNA of the CDR3: TGTGCCAGCAGCCCGCGACCGGGACAGACTAATTACGAGCAGTACTTC. Its translation: CASSPRPGQTNYEQYF. V gene TRBV11-2 combines with J gene TRBJ2-7; 7 bases match TRBD1. Germline V gene data show CDR1 as SGHAT and CDR2 as FQNNGV. This CDR3 has 16 amino acids. The junction had 14 bases not matched to a gene; V was cut back by 5 bases and J by 4 bases.